Each of the 18 T cell receptor beta chains below was sequenced from the same sample in a study of CD8 T cells in Susac syndrome. After extraction with the RNeasy kit, 0.5 to 1 ug of the RNA was reverse transcribed using random hexamers. One entry per CDR3 protein results from TCRdb running MiXCR on the immunoSEQ multiplex PCR reads. Seen here are around 200,000 distinct CDR3 sequences, roughly nine tenths observed once, and the top ten hold about 0.13%. The sample taken for sequencing was CD8+ T cells from PBMCs. The receptor set was obtained from a human donor with multiple sclerosis.

This sequence joins TRBV13 and TRBJ2-7; no clear D. The CDR3 is 12 amino acids. Germline lookup yields CDR1 PRHDT and CDR2 FYEKMQ (reference sequence). V lost 5 bases and J lost 2, with 7 bases in between. This chain's CDR3 is CASSPAAYEQYF. The CDR3 nucleotides read TGTGCCAGCAGCCCGGCGGCCTACGAGCAGTACTTC.

V gene TRBV7-6 combines with J gene TRBJ2-2; TRBD2 agrees at 7 bases. With V trimmed by 1 base and J by 5 bases, 7 bases remained unmatched. Germline CDR1 and CDR2: SGHVS and FNYEAQ. The CDR3 contains 16 residues. The CDR3 sequence: CASSLGGGRETGELFF. Here the CDR3 DNA reads TGTGCCAGCAGCTTAGGAGGCGGGAGAGAAACCGGGGAGCTGTTTTTT.

The chain combines TRBV5-6 with TRBJ1-1; 7 positions agree with TRBD1. The V gene's germline CDR1 is SGHDT and CDR2 YYEEEE. Trimming removed 4 bases from V and 8 bases from J; junction bases left unmatched: 8. This CDR3 has 13 amino acids. The CDR3 spells CASSETSGQEAFF. The CDR3 DNA follows: TGTGCCAGCAGCGAAACGTCGGGACAGGAAGCTTTCTTT.

The chain has TRBV9 and TRBJ1-2; TRBD1 is a possible D gene (5 bases). The V gene lost 0 bases and the J gene lost 3 bases, with 12 bases spanning the gap. The germline CDR1 and CDR2 sequences are SGDLS and YYNGEE. There are 15 residues in the CDR3. The CDR3, as DNA: TGTGCCAGCAGCGTAGATAGCAGGGTGGACTATGGCTACACCTTC. It is translated as CASSVDSRVDYGYTF. The whole variable domain, filled in from reference TRBV9 and TRBJ1-2, reads DSGVTQTPKHLITATGQRVTLRCSPRSGDLSVYWYQQSLDQGLQFLIQYYNGEERAKGNILERFSAQQFPDLHSELNLSSLELGDSALYFCASSVDSRVDYGYTFGSGTRLTVV.

This clonotype was seen a single time. CDR3 in amino acids: CASDRELSYEQYF. DNA of the CDR3: TGTGCCTCTGACAGGGAACTCTCCTACGAGCAGTACTTC. This sequence joins TRBV30 and TRBJ2-7, with TRBD1 matching 7 bases. V gave up 7 bases and J gave up 0 bases; unmatched junction bases: 6. This CDR3 comprises 13 residues. CDR1 is GTSNPN and CDR2 is SVGIG in the germline V gene (reference sequence).

V usage is TRBV20-1 and J usage is TRBJ1-3; D is unresolved. The ends were cut back, 6 bases at V and 4 bases at J, with 7 bases in the middle. The length of the CDR3 is 11 residues. Per the germline V gene, CDR1 is DFQATT and CDR2 is SNEGSKA (reference sequence). The CDR3 DNA reads TGCAGTGCCGCGTGGGGAAACACCATATATTTT. This gives the protein CSAAWGNTIYF.

J is TRBJ2-7 and V is TRBV19; 10 bases match TRBD2. J gave up 2 bases and V 4 bases, and 5 bases lay outside the gene matches. This CDR3 has 15 amino acids. Germline CDR1 LNHDA, CDR2 SQIVND (reference sequence). DNA of the CDR3: TGTGCCAGTAGTACTACTAGCGGGATAACCTACGAGCAGTACTTC. It yields the protein CASSTTSGITYEQYF.

This chain joins TRBV7-9 and TRBJ2-5; 8 nucleotides match TRBD1. The germline V gene encodes CDR1 SEHNR and CDR2 FQNEAQ (reference sequence). This CDR3 has 15 amino acids. J lost 1 base, V lost 4 bases, and 5 bases had no gene match. The CDR3 loop reads CASSWTGYTQETQYF. DNA for the CDR3: TGTGCCAGCAGCTGGACAGGGTACACCCAAGAGACCCAGTACTTC.

This clonotype was seen just once. The V gene is TRBV6-2 or TRBV6-3, the J gene TRBJ2-5, with a possible D match to TRBD1 (6 bases). The V gene's germline CDR1 is MNHEY and CDR2 SVGEGT. V was cut by 2 bases and J by 1 base, with 11 bases left in between. The CDR3 loop spans 15 amino acids. The CDR3: CASSYLTGTQETQYF. The CDR3 region has the DNA TGTGCCAGCAGTTACCTTACAGGGACCCAAGAGACCCAGTACTTC.

The CDR3 DNA reads as TGTGCCAGCAGCCCACAGGGAGGGCAAGAGACCCAGTACTTC. Translated, it gives CASSPQGGQETQYF. The J gene is TRBJ2-5, the V gene TRBV3-1; perhaps TRBD2 as D (7 bases). Germline V gene sequence: CDR1 LGHDT, CDR2 YNNKEL (reference sequence). V was clipped by 4 bases and J by 2 bases, with 11 bases between them. The CDR3 runs 14 residues.

This clonotype was detected a few times. The CDR3 DNA follows: TGTGCCAGCAGCCAAGAAGGAGCGGGTGGTCTCGAGCAGTACTTC. It encodes CASSQEGAGGLEQYF. The chain links TRBV3-1 to TRBJ2-7; perhaps TRBD2 as D (6 bases). CDR3 size: 15 residues. The V and J ends lost 0 bases and 6 bases respectively, with 15 bases between them. Looked up from germline, CDR1 is LGHDT and CDR2 is YNNKEL (reference sequence).

The table lists this clonotype with a few counts. The V gene is TRBV3-1, the J gene TRBJ2-7; possibly TRBD2 for D (6 bases). This CDR3 has 17 amino acids. V gave up 0 bases and J gave up 1 base, with 16 bases separating them. In germline, CDR1 is LGHDT, CDR2 YNNKEL (reference sequence). For the CDR3, the DNA is TGTGCCAGCAGCCAAGATGGGAGGAACATCCCTTCCTACGAGCAGTACTTC. Translated, it gives CASSQDGRNIPSYEQYF.

This clonotype was seen just once. V usage is TRBV12-3 or TRBV12-4 and J usage is TRBJ1-2; D might be TRBD1 (6 bases). The CDR3 runs 15 residues. Deletions cut 5 bases from V and 3 bases from J, with 16 bases between. The CDR3 region is CASSQTGAHDYGYTF. In DNA form, the CDR3 reads TGTGCCAGCAGTCAGACAGGAGCACATGACTATGGCTACACCTTC.

V usage is TRBV4-3 and J usage is TRBJ2-1; TRBD2 matches 7 bases. The CDR3 runs to 16 residues. Germline V gene data show CDR1 as LGHNA and CDR2 as YSLEER. Trimming at V came to 5 bases and at J to 8 bases, leaving 15 bases not matched to a gene. The CDR3 here is CASSSTTSPRGHEQFF. The CDR3 nucleotides are TGCGCCAGCAGCTCCACGACTAGCCCGAGAGGTCATGAGCAGTTCTTC.

The chain is built from TRBV6-5 and TRBJ1-5; possibly TRBD1 for D (5 bases). The V end lost 8 bases, the J end lost 6 bases, and 14 bases lay between the germline ends. The germline V gene encodes CDR1 MNHEY and CDR2 SVGAGI. The CDR3 contains 13 residues. Here the CDR3 reads CASSMGGGQPQHF. Here the CDR3 DNA reads TGTGCCAGCTCCATGGGGGGAGGTCAGCCCCAGCATTTT.

The rearrangement uses TRBV2 and TRBJ2-3; no clear D. Germline CDR1 SNHLY, CDR2 FYNNEI. The CDR3 totals 12 residues. Trimming shortened V by 5 bases and J by 3 bases, and 6 bases separated the two germline ends. CDR3 sequence: CASSSMTDTQYF. The CDR3 DNA reads as TGTGCCAGCAGTAGTATGACAGATACGCAGTATTTT.

The chain has TRBV9 and TRBJ2-7; D tentatively reads TRBD1 or TRBD2 (6 bases each). The length of the CDR3 is 14 residues. The V gene's germline CDR1 is SGDLS and CDR2 YYNGEE. Between the trimmed V and J ends, which lost 4 bases and 6 bases, there was a span of 17 bases. Written as DNA, the CDR3 is TGTGCCAGCAGCCCACAGGGAGGTGGTCTCGAGCAGTACTTC. Translated: CASSPQGGGLEQYF.

This chain joins TRBV9 and TRBJ2-2, with TRBD2 identical over 9 bases. CDR3 size: 17 residues. In germline, CDR1 is SGDLS, CDR2 YYNGEE. Trimming cost V 2 bases and J 3 bases; bases outside gene matches: 8. This chain's CDR3 is CASSVGSGSGYTGELFF. Written as DNA, the CDR3 is TGTGCCAGCAGCGTGGGTAGCGGGAGTGGGTACACCGGGGAGCTGTTTTTT.